Listed below are T cell receptor beta chains from one sample, sequenced in a study of cytomegalovirus exposure and HLA in healthy donors. Method: immunoSEQ multiplex PCR; TCRdb's copy keeps in-frame clones and lacks some. The sample consists of 200,000 or so clones, about 80% of them appearing once. Sequencing was carried out using PBMCs. These receptors all stem from a woman aged 25 to 39 in good health and CMV-seronegative. Each CDR3 is given with its conserved first and last residue. A D gene is named only where the DNA matches it firmly. Rows may omit the clone size; those that give it use once, few, many or a size class.

d_call: .; j_call: TRBJ2-1; clone_size: once; v_call: TRBV4-1; cdr3_aa: CASGGAVYNEQFF; cdr3_nt: TGCGCCAGCGGGGGGGCTGTCTACAATGAGCAGTTCTTC
d_call: .; j_call: TRBJ2-7; clone_size: .; v_call: TRBV6-5; cdr3_aa: CASSEISYSYEQYF; cdr3_nt: TGTGCCAGCAGTGAGATCTCCTATAGCTACGAGCAGTACTTC
d_call: TRBD1; j_call: TRBJ1-5; clone_size: .; v_call: TRBV5-6; cdr3_aa: CASSLTGVLGNQPQHF; cdr3_nt: TGTGCCAGCAGCTTGACAGGGGTCCTTGGGAATCAGCCCCAGCATTTT
d_call: .; j_call: TRBJ1-2; clone_size: .; v_call: TRBV28; cdr3_aa: CASRFAGGFYGYTF; cdr3_nt: TGTGCCAGCCGCTTCGCGGGGGGCTTCTATGGCTACACCTTC
d_call: TRBD2; j_call: TRBJ2-5; clone_size: .; v_call: TRBV7-9; cdr3_aa: CASRASGDLKETQYF; cdr3_nt: TGTGCCAGCAGAGCCAGCGGGGACCTGAAAGAGACCCAGTACTTC
d_call: .; j_call: TRBJ2-7; clone_size: few; v_call: TRBV7-8; cdr3_aa: CASAKGRNSYEQYF; cdr3_nt: TGTGCCAGCGCTAAGGGGCGGAACTCCTACGAGCAGTACTTC
d_call: .; j_call: TRBJ1-5; clone_size: .; v_call: TRBV6-5; cdr3_aa: CASSYSPYSNQPQHF; cdr3_nt: TGTGCCAGCAGTTATTCTCCCTATAGCAATCAGCCCCAGCATTTT
d_call: TRBD2; j_call: TRBJ2-3; clone_size: .; v_call: TRBV5-1; cdr3_aa: CASSRGLAGALDTQYF; cdr3_nt: TGCGCCAGCAGCAGGGGACTAGCGGGGGCCCTAGATACGCAGTATTTT
d_call: TRBD2; j_call: TRBJ2-3; clone_size: .; v_call: TRBV4-1; cdr3_aa: CASSQDRAGGKDTQYF; cdr3_nt: TGCGCCAGCAGCCAAGATAGGGCGGGGGGTAAAGATACGCAGTATTTT
d_call: TRBD1; j_call: TRBJ1-2; clone_size: .; v_call: TRBV5-1; cdr3_aa: CASSMGQDYGYTF; cdr3_nt: TGCGCCAGCAGCATGGGACAGGACTATGGCTACACCTTC
d_call: TRBD1; j_call: TRBJ2-7; clone_size: .; v_call: TRBV7-9; cdr3_aa: CASSSTQGRSSYEQYF; cdr3_nt: TGTGCCAGCAGCTCCACACAGGGGCGAAGCTCCTACGAGCAGTACTTC
d_call: .; j_call: TRBJ2-7; clone_size: .; v_call: TRBV2; cdr3_aa: CASSEDWEQYF; cdr3_nt: TGTGCCAGCAGTGAGGACTGGGAGCAGTACTTC
d_call: .; j_call: TRBJ1-2; clone_size: .; v_call: TRBV7-9; cdr3_aa: CASSNQEGVFYGYTF; cdr3_nt: TGTGCCAGCAGCAACCAGGAGGGAGTATTTTACGGCTACACCTTC
d_call: .; j_call: TRBJ2-5; clone_size: .; v_call: TRBV11-2; cdr3_aa: CASSLEYLFQETQYF; cdr3_nt: TGTGCCAGCAGCTTAGAGTATCTGTTCCAAGAGACCCAGTACTTC
d_call: .; j_call: TRBJ2-3; clone_size: few; v_call: TRBV29-1; cdr3_aa: CSVDGDLGGGPSDTQYF; cdr3_nt: TGCAGCGTTGATGGGGACCTAGGGGGAGGGCCGTCAGATACGCAGTATTTT
d_call: TRBD1; j_call: TRBJ1-6; clone_size: .; v_call: TRBV6-5; cdr3_aa: CASSYSSGTGDSPLHF; cdr3_nt: TGTGCCAGCAGTTACTCATCCGGGACAGGGGATTCACCCCTCCACTTT
d_call: TRBD1; j_call: TRBJ2-2; clone_size: .; v_call: TRBV6-6; cdr3_aa: CASSFGQGDTGELFF; cdr3_nt: TGTGCCAGCAGTTTCGGACAGGGGGACACCGGGGAGCTGTTTTTT
d_call: TRBD1; j_call: TRBJ2-1; clone_size: .; v_call: TRBV6-6; cdr3_aa: CASSQAGGEQFF; cdr3_nt: TGTGCCAGCAGCCAAGCAGGGGGTGAGCAGTTCTTC
d_call: TRBD2; j_call: TRBJ2-3; clone_size: few; v_call: TRBV9; cdr3_aa: CASSSPPGLATDTQYF; cdr3_nt: TGTGCCAGCAGCTCTCCCCCGGGACTAGCAACAGATACGCAGTATTTT
d_call: .; j_call: TRBJ1-3; clone_size: .; v_call: TRBV19; cdr3_aa: CASSAYRDTSGNTIYF; cdr3_nt: TGTGCCAGTAGTGCTTACCGGGACACCTCTGGAAACACCATATATTTT
d_call: TRBD2; j_call: TRBJ2-3; clone_size: .; v_call: TRBV11-2; cdr3_aa: CASSLDPGLVRTDTQYF; cdr3_nt: TGTGCCAGCAGCTTAGACCCGGGACTAGTAAGGACAGATACGCAGTATTTT
d_call: TRBD2; j_call: TRBJ2-7; clone_size: .; v_call: TRBV18; cdr3_aa: CASSMGLAGNFYF; cdr3_nt: TGTGCCAGCTCCATGGGACTAGCGGGAAACTTTTACTTC
d_call: TRBD2; j_call: TRBJ2-3; clone_size: .; v_call: TRBV4-2; cdr3_aa: CASSPLGAGGFKQDTQYF; cdr3_nt: TGTGCCAGCAGCCCCCTTGGAGCGGGGGGTTTCAAACAAGATACGCAGTATTTT
d_call: TRBD1; j_call: TRBJ2-3; clone_size: .; v_call: TRBV5-1; cdr3_aa: CASSLSRGQVWSGDTQYF; cdr3_nt: TGCGCCAGCAGCTTGTCCAGGGGGCAAGTTTGGTCTGGGGATACGCAGTATTTT
d_call: TRBD2; j_call: TRBJ2-1; clone_size: few; v_call: TRBV7-9; cdr3_aa: CASSPRLAGGPGDEQFF; cdr3_nt: TGTGCCAGCAGCCCGCGACTAGCGGGAGGGCCAGGCGATGAGCAGTTCTTC
d_call: .; j_call: TRBJ2-2; clone_size: .; v_call: TRBV11-2; cdr3_aa: CASSLAGKFAGELFF; cdr3_nt: TGTGCCAGCAGCTTAGCGGGGAAGTTTGCCGGGGAGCTGTTTTTT
d_call: .; j_call: TRBJ2-1; clone_size: few; v_call: TRBV28; cdr3_aa: CASSLTPGGGEQFF; cdr3_nt: TGTGCCAGCAGTTTGACCCCCGGGGGTGGTGAGCAGTTCTTC
d_call: TRBD1; j_call: TRBJ2-6; clone_size: .; v_call: TRBV15; cdr3_aa: CATSKGGAGANVLTF; cdr3_nt: TGTGCCACCAGCAAAGGGGGCGCTGGGGCCAACGTCCTGACTTTC
d_call: TRBD2; j_call: TRBJ2-4; clone_size: .; v_call: TRBV9; cdr3_aa: CASSVEGSGSNIQYF; cdr3_nt: TGTGCCAGCAGCGTAGAAGGTAGCGGGAGTAACATTCAGTACTTC
d_call: .; j_call: TRBJ1-5; clone_size: .; v_call: TRBV10-1; cdr3_aa: CASQWGRGFGNQPQHF; cdr3_nt: TGCGCCAGCCAGTGGGGTAGGGGATTTGGCAATCAGCCCCAGCATTTT
d_call: TRBD1; j_call: TRBJ1-2; clone_size: .; v_call: TRBV5-1; cdr3_aa: CASSSSTGGAFGYTF; cdr3_nt: TGCGCCAGCAGCTCATCGACAGGGGGCGCTTTTGGCTACACCTTC
d_call: .; j_call: TRBJ2-6; clone_size: .; v_call: TRBV5-6; cdr3_aa: CASSPPRVSGANVLTF; cdr3_nt: TGTGCCAGCAGCCCGCCCCGAGTCTCTGGGGCCAACGTCCTGACTTTC
d_call: TRBD1; j_call: TRBJ1-3; clone_size: .; v_call: TRBV4-1; cdr3_aa: CASSQGQGFGNTIYF; cdr3_nt: TGCGCCAGCAGCCAGGGACAGGGTTTTGGAAACACCATATATTTT
d_call: TRBD2; j_call: TRBJ2-1; clone_size: once; v_call: TRBV5-1; cdr3_aa: CASSLWTSGSVNEQFF; cdr3_nt: TGCGCCAGCAGCTTGTGGACTAGCGGGAGTGTAAATGAGCAGTTCTTC